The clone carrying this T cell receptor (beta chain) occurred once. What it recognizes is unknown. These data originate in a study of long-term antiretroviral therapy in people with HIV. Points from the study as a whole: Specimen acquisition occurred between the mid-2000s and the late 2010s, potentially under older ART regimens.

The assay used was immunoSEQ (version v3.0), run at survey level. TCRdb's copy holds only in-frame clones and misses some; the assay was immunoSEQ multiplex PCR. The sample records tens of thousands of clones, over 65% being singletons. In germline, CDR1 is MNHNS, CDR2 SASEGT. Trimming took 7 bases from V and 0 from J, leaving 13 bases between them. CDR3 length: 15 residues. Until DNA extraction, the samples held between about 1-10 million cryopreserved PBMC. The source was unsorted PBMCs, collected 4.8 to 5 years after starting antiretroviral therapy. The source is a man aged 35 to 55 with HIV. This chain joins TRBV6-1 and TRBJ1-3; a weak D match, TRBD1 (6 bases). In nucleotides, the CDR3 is TGTGCCAGCACCCCGACAGGCAACTCTGGAAACACCATATATTTT. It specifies CASTPTGNSGNTIYF.